Below are 29 T cell receptor beta chains sequenced from a single sample in a study of CD8+CD57+ T cells in acquired aplastic anemia. Profiles of TCR beta VDJ and CDR3 were generated from a genomic DNA template. TCRdb itself ran the reads through MiXCR, one entry per CDR3 protein. The repertoire consists of some 200,000 distinct CDR3 sequences, with approximately 50% occurring once and the leading ten covering over 7.5%. Sequencing was done on patients that had shown CD8+CD57+ cell expansion by flow cytometry. Sequencing was performed on sorted CD4+, CD8+, or CD8+CD57+ T cells (not recorded which) from PBMCs. Receptors were obtained from a human donor with aplastic anemia.

The CDR3 sequence is CASSQHKTGGTGELFF. The CDR3 DNA reads TGTGCCAGCAGTCAGCACAAGACAGGGGGGACCGGGGAGCTGTTTTTT. The chain combines TRBV6-1 with TRBJ2-2; TRBD1 agrees at 9 bases. The trim removed 5 bases at V and 5 bases at J, leaving 9 bases unmatched. Germline loops: CDR1 MNHNS, CDR2 SASEGT. This CDR3 has 16 residues.

A single count supports this clonotype. The gene calls are TRBV7-9 and TRBJ2-5, with 9 nucleotides matching TRBD1. V dropped 5 bases and J dropped 1; count of bases not matched to a gene: 8. This CDR3 is built from 16 residues. Germline assignment: CDR1 SEHNR and CDR2 FQNEAQ (reference sequence). The CDR3 reads CASSLRGTGTQETQYF. The CDR3 region has the DNA TGTGCCAGCAGCCTGAGGGGGACAGGGACCCAAGAGACCCAGTACTTC.

This chain joins TRBV19 and TRBJ2-2, with D possibly being TRBD1 (6 bases). Germline CDR1 and CDR2: LNHDA and SQIVND (reference sequence). This CDR3 region has 12 residues. The V end lost 6 bases, the J end lost 5 bases, and 7 bases lay between the germline ends. Written as DNA, the CDR3 is TGTGCCAGTAGGGGGGCAACCGGGGAGCTGTTTTTT. It specifies CASRGATGELFF.

This clonotype was picked up many times. The genes are TRBV19 and TRBJ1-4; D is unresolved. Trimming took 3 bases from V and 7 from J, leaving 6 bases between them. Germline V gene data show CDR1 as LNHDA and CDR2 as SQIVND (reference sequence). The CDR3 consists of 12 residues. CDR3 sequence reads: CASSILGEKLFF. The CDR3 coding sequence is TGTGCCAGTAGTATTTTAGGTGAAAAACTGTTTTTT.

This chain connects TRBV29-1 to TRBJ2-5; D possibly uses TRBD1 or TRBD2 (6 bases each). The CDR3 extends over 13 amino acids. V was clipped by 5 bases and J by 4 bases, with 14 bases between them. Germline assignment: CDR1 SQVTM and CDR2 ANQGSEA. CDR3 region: CSVKRGDGETQYF. The CDR3 DNA reads as TGCAGCGTTAAAAGGGGGGATGGAGAGACCCAGTACTTC.

This clonotype occurred once. Compared with germline, one end of the junction differs, possibly owing to a read error. This rearrangement joins TRBV15 to TRBJ2-5; D ambiguous. The germline V gene encodes CDR1 LNHNV and CDR2 YYDKDF (reference sequence). CDR3 length: 12 amino acids. The CDR3 DNA is TGTGCCACCAGCAGAGCGGACGGCCCCACGAGCTTC. It codes for CATSRADGPTSF. Complete variable domain (other parts from reference TRBV15 and TRBJ2-5): DAMVIQNPRYQVTQFGKPVTLSCSQTLNHNVMYWYQQKSSQAPKLLFHYYDKDFNNEADTPDNFQSRRPNTSFCFLDIRSPGLGDTAMYLCATSRADGPTSFGPGTRLLVL.

The V and J genes are TRBV7-8 and TRBJ1-1, with D unclear. The CDR3 covers 12 residues. Trimming pared 1 base from V and 7 bases from J, leaving 7 bases between. CDR1 and CDR2 from the germline V gene are SGHVS and FQNEAQ. This CDR3 is CASSLVLLEAFF. In DNA, the CDR3 is TGTGCCAGCAGCTTAGTCCTACTTGAAGCTTTCTTT.

This clonotype was recorded a few times. CDR3 bases: TGTGCCAGCAGTACCTCACAGGGGGCGCTCGGCGAAAAACTGTTTTTT. This encodes CASSTSQGALGEKLFF. This chain uses TRBV6-1 with TRBJ1-4, with TRBD1 identical over 9 bases. The V gene end was trimmed by 5 bases and the J gene end by 8 bases; junction bases not matched to a gene: 12. The CDR3 is 16 amino acids. The germline CDR1 and CDR2 sequences are MNHNS and SASEGT.

Points on this clonotype: A much larger clone is a single base away; this may be a read error. The chain links TRBV5-1 to TRBJ1-5; 9 nucleotides match TRBD1. Trimming cost V 2 bases and J 9 bases; bases outside gene matches: 9. This CDR3 has 15 residues. In germline, CDR1 is SGHRS, CDR2 YFSETQ. The CDR3 sequence is CASSFTGGVDRPQHF. The CDR3 nucleotides are TGCGCCAGCAGCTTCACAGGGGGCGTCGATCGGCCCCAGCATTTT.

This clonotype occurred many times. The chain joins TRBV24-1 to TRBJ2-1; possible D gene TRBD2, 5 bases. V shed 3 bases and J shed 0 bases, with 8 bases lying between them. The CDR3 is 15 residues long. Germline lookup yields CDR1 KGHDR and CDR2 SFDVKD. The DNA for the CDR3 is TGTGCCACCAGTGATGCTGGGAGCTCCTACAATGAGCAGTTCTTC. Amino acids: CATSDAGSSYNEQFF.

Ten or more counts support this clonotype. DNA of the CDR3: TGTGCCAGCAGCGCTTACTGGACAGGGGCATCCTACGAGCAGTACTTC. Translating gives CASSAYWTGASYEQYF. V and J are TRBV11-2 and TRBJ2-7, with 9 bases aligning to TRBD1. From germline, CDR1 is SGHAT and CDR2 FQNNGV. The CDR3 has 16 residues. After removal of 5 bases from V and 1 base from J, the junction contained 9 bases not matched to a gene.

This clonotype has ten or more counts. J is TRBJ1-1 and V is TRBV24-1; D is perhaps TRBD1 (5 bases). Germline V gives CDR1 KGHDR, CDR2 SFDVKD. V was cut by 2 bases and J by 0 bases, with 6 bases left in between. The CDR3 covers 14 residues. CDR3 amino acids: CATSDSGVNTEAFF. The CDR3 DNA reads TGTGCCACCAGTGATTCGGGGGTGAACACTGAAGCTTTCTTT.

V is TRBV6-1 and J is TRBJ2-3; 9 bases agree with TRBD2. CDR3 length: 15 residues. Germline-derived CDR1 and CDR2 are MNHNS and SASEGT. Unmatched junction bases numbered 5, after V lost 6 bases and J lost 1 base. The CDR3 loop reads CASSHLAGGTDTQYF. As DNA, the CDR3 is TGTGCCAGCAGCCATTTAGCGGGAGGCACAGATACGCAGTATTTT.

The CDR3 DNA sequence: TGCAGCGTTGCGGGGGCTGGAAACACCATATATTTT. Translating it yields CSVAGAGNTIYF. The V and J genes are TRBV29-1 and TRBJ1-3; D is perhaps TRBD1 (5 bases). The CDR3 has 12 residues. With 4 bases removed from V and 2 bases from J, the gap between germline ends came to 6 bases. The V gene's germline CDR1 is SQVTM and CDR2 ANQGSEA.

The chain is built from TRBV10-3 and TRBJ2-5; 11 nucleotides agree with TRBD2. Germline V gives CDR1 ENHRY, CDR2 SYGVKD. V trimming: 4 bases; J trimming: 2 bases; junction bases outside the gene matches: 3. The CDR3 runs to 15 residues. The CDR3 protein is CAISVSGGEQETQYF. CDR3 nucleotides: TGTGCCATCAGTGTTAGCGGGGGGGAACAAGAGACCCAGTACTTC.

V and J are TRBV24-1 and TRBJ1-4; TRBD1 matches at 10 bases. The junction had 10 bases not matched to a gene; V was cut back by 5 bases and J by 8 bases. The CDR3 has 16 amino acids. Germline V CDR1 and CDR2: KGHDR, SFDVKD. CDR3 DNA: TGTGCCACCAGTGGCGAGACCGGGACAGGGGAGGAAAAACTGTTTTTT. Translated, it gives CATSGETGTGEEKLFF.

The chain has TRBV7-3 and TRBJ2-5, with D tentatively TRBD2 (5 bases). Per germline, CDR1 SGHTA and CDR2 FQGTGA. V was trimmed by 5 bases and J by 3 bases, leaving 19 bases between them. The CDR3 has 16 residues. DNA for the CDR3: TGTGCCAGCAGCCCCCGGACTCTATCGACTGAAGAGACCCAGTACTTC. Its translation: CASSPRTLSTEETQYF. The full variable domain, rest sourced from reference TRBV7-3 and TRBJ2-5, is GAGVSQTPSNKVTEKGKYVELRCDPISGHTALYWYRQSLGQGPEFLIYFQGTGAADDSGLPNDRFFAVRPEGSVSTLKIQRTERGDSAVYLCASSPRTLSTEETQYFGPGTRLLVL.

This clonotype was observed many times. The chain recombines TRBV20-1 with TRBJ1-1; D gene ambiguous. Germline V gene lookup returns CDR1 DFQATT and CDR2 SNEGSKA (reference sequence). The CDR3 has 14 amino acids. V gave up 0 bases and J gave up 0 bases, with 8 bases separating them. This CDR3 is CSARDVGMNTEAFF. The CDR3 nucleotides are TGCAGTGCTAGAGATGTCGGCATGAACACTGAAGCTTTCTTT.

This clonotype was seen ten or more times. The rearrangement joins TRBV10-1 to TRBJ2-1, with 12 bases aligning to TRBD2. J lost 6 bases, V lost 5 bases, and 2 bases had no gene match. Looked up from germline, CDR1 is WNHNN and CDR2 is SYGVQD (reference sequence). This CDR3 is 14 amino acids long. The CDR3 loop reads CASSSSGRANEQFF. In DNA, the CDR3 is TGCGCCAGCAGTTCTAGCGGGAGGGCCAATGAGCAGTTCTTC.

The CDR3 bases are TGTGCCAGCAGCCCGGGACTAGCGGTTGGCAATGAGCAGTTCTTC. Its protein product is CASSPGLAVGNEQFF. The chain joins TRBV11-1 to TRBJ2-1, with 11 positions matching TRBD2. This CDR3 contains 15 residues. Per the germline V gene, CDR1 is SGHAT and CDR2 is FQDESV (reference sequence). V trimming: 5 bases; J trimming: 6 bases; junction bases outside the gene matches: 6.

The chain links TRBV10-1 to TRBJ1-6; D gene uncertain. Per the germline V gene, CDR1 is WNHNN and CDR2 is SYGVQD (reference sequence). This CDR3 spans 13 amino acids. V lost 2 bases, J lost 8 bases, and 7 bases lay in between. CDR3: CASSEDPYSPLHF. The DNA of the CDR3 is TGCGCCAGCAGTGAGGACCCATATTCACCCCTCCACTTT.

This clonotype was recorded a few times. This rearrangement joins TRBV25-1 to TRBJ1-6; D ambiguous. Germline CDR1 MGHDK, CDR2 SYGVNS. This CDR3 comprises 13 residues. The germline V and J ends were trimmed by 7 bases and 6 bases, with 10 bases remaining between them. CDR3 nucleotides: TGTGCCAGCATTGGTCTCCTTAATTCACCCCTCCACTTT. It specifies CASIGLLNSPLHF.

This clonotype was detected many times. The gene calls are TRBV20-1 and TRBJ2-5; D may be TRBD2 (5 bases). The CDR3 is 14 residues long. CDR1 and CDR2 from the germline V gene are DFQATT and SNEGSKA (reference sequence). The germline V and J ends were trimmed by 0 bases and 1 base, with 9 bases remaining between them. CDR3 region: CSARDLGAQETQYF. CDR3 DNA sequence: TGCAGTGCTAGAGATCTGGGAGCCCAAGAGACCCAGTACTTC.

V gene TRBV6-1 combines with J gene TRBJ1-3, with D perhaps TRBD1 (6 bases). The CDR3 loop spans 15 amino acids. Germline CDR1 MNHNS, CDR2 SASEGT. Trimming took off 2 bases at V and 5 bases at J, with 13 bases between the two ends. CDR3 in amino acids: CASSELRGARNTIYF. DNA of the CDR3: TGTGCCAGCAGTGAACTTCGGGGGGCAAGAAACACCATATATTTT.

As concerns this clonotype: A much larger clone lies a single base off, so this may be a read error. This chain joins TRBV12-3 or TRBV12-4 and TRBJ1-1; D ambiguous. CDR3 size: 15 residues. Here the CDR3 reads CASSLGIDGYGEACF. The CDR3 DNA is TGTGCCAGCAGTCTAGGGATCGACGGCTACGGTGAAGCTTGCTTT.

The chain uses TRBV7-8 and TRBJ2-7, with 7 bases lining up with TRBD1. This CDR3 contains 15 residues. Germline V gene data show CDR1 as SGHVS and CDR2 as FQNEAQ. Trimming cost V 4 bases and J 3 bases; bases outside gene matches: 9. The CDR3 DNA sequence: TGTGCCAGCAGCTCATTCCAGAGACAGGGCTACGAGCAGTACTTC. As protein: CASSSFQRQGYEQYF.

In this sample, this clonotype turned up many times. The chain links TRBV7-9 to TRBJ1-2, with D possibly matching TRBD1 (6 bases). This CDR3 comprises 13 residues. V lost 7 bases, J lost 11 bases, and 20 bases lay in between. Germline lookup yields CDR1 SEHNR and CDR2 FQNEAQ (reference sequence). CDR3 DNA sequence: TGTGCCAGCACCATCTTAGACACAGGGCGGTACACCTTC. Residues: CASTILDTGRYTF.

This clonotype was found many times. This chain connects TRBV6-5 to TRBJ2-7, with 10 positions matching TRBD2. The CDR3 runs 16 residues. The V gene end was trimmed by 4 bases and the J gene end by 4 bases; junction bases not matched to a gene: 10. Germline V gene sequence: CDR1 MNHEY, CDR2 SVGAGI. The CDR3 is CASSFRASGSTYEQYF. The CDR3 DNA is TGTGCCAGCAGTTTTAGGGCTAGCGGGAGTACTTACGAGCAGTACTTC.

This chain uses TRBV12-3 or TRBV12-4 with TRBJ1-1, with D maybe TRBD1 (5 bases). V lost 4 bases, J lost 2 bases, and 8 bases lay in between. This CDR3 comprises 13 residues. CDR3 sequence (DNA): TGTGCCAGCAGTTGGGACGTTAACACTGAAGCTTTCTTT. Residues: CASSWDVNTEAFF.